Listed here are 3 T cell receptor beta chains from one sample, sequenced in a study of shared clonotypes between healthy human individuals. Libraries were prepared by immunoSEQ multiplex PCR; TCRdb keeps only in-frame clonotypes and omits some of them. This sample has approximately 2.5 million clones, with 80% to 95% found just once. Sequencing was done on a sample of naive CD4+ T cells from PBMCs. Documented subset: CD45RA+ positively selected. Source of these receptors: a man between 18 and 35 years old in good health. Some clones in this sample may be carry-over from other donors' samples.

The chain carries TRBV5-1 and TRBJ2-3; no reliable D call. This CDR3 is built from 13 residues. Germline V gene sequence: CDR1 SGHRS, CDR2 YFSETQ. Between the trimmed V and J ends, which lost 5 bases and 4 bases, there was a span of 11 bases. The CDR3 reads CASRAVAADTQYF. In DNA form, the CDR3 reads TGCGCCAGCAGGGCGGTTGCAGCAGATACGCAGTATTTT.

V is TRBV6-6 and J is TRBJ2-7; TRBD2 matches at 8 bases. There are 15 residues in the CDR3. V trimming: 8 bases; J trimming: 2 bases; junction bases outside the gene matches: 11. Germline lookup yields CDR1 MNHNY and CDR2 SVGAGI (reference sequence). The DNA of the CDR3 is TGTGCCAGCGGCCCCCTAACGGGAGGGACCTACGAGCAGTACTTC. It translates to CASGPLTGGTYEQYF.

This chain links TRBV5-5 with TRBJ2-3, with D possibly matching TRBD1 (6 bases). V was pared by 5 bases and J by 2 bases, with 18 bases between. The germline CDR1 and CDR2 sequences are SGHKS and YYEKEE (reference sequence). The CDR3 extends over 16 amino acids. The CDR3 nucleotides are TGTGCCAGCAGTCCCGGACAGTCATATAACACAGATACGCAGTATTTT. Protein sequence: CASSPGQSYNTDTQYF.